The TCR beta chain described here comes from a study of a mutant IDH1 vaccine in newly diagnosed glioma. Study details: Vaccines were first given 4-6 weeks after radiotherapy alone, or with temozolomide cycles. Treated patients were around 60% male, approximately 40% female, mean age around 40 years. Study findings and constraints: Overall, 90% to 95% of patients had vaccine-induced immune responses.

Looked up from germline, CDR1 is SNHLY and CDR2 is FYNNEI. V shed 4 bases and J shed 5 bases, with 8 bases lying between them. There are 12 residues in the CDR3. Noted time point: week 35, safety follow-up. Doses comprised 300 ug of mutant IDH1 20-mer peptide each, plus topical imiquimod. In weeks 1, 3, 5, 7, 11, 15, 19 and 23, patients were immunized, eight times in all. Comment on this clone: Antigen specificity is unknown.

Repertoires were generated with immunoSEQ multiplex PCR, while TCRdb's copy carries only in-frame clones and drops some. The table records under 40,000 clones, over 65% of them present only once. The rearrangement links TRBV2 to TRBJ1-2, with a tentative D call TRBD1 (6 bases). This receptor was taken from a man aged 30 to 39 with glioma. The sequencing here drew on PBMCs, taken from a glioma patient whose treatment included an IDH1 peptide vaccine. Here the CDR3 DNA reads TGTGCCAGCAGTGGGACAGAGTATGGCTACACCTTC. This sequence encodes CASSGTEYGYTF.